This paragraph reports one T cell receptor beta chain. The antigen this receptor binds is unknown. No base quality information exists; no much larger clone differs at one position. The data originate from a study of identical twins (TCRdb year 2016). Some background on the complete study: To test whether fetal clonotypes persist, this study deep-sequenced TCR alpha and beta repertoires from monozygotic twins, from unrelated adults of various ages, and from cord blood. Replicate twin experiments were performed at different times using different library preparation protocols to rule out contamination. What the work shows at the level of the full study, not this receptor alone: Compared with coincidental sharing between unrelated individuals, an excess of low generation-probability sequences was observed among out-of-frame TCR alpha sequences shared between twins. The excess sharing between twins in beta out-of-frame sequences was weaker because fewer shared sequences reduced the signal-to-noise ratio. Invariant T cells such as MAIT and iNKT could partly confound zero-insertion analyses, though diverse VJ usage argued against this for most clonotypes. Recombination models systematically underestimated out-of-frame TCR alpha sharing in monozygotic twins but agreed with sharing between unrelated individuals. Abundant cord blood beta clonotypes carried fewer insertions; young adult naive repertoires showed a weaker similar trend, while memory repertoires showed none. Conclusions relied on cross-sectional statistical analysis, since the same donors could not be followed over many years.

The protocol used for the library was 5' RACE. TCRdb records Illumina HiSeq 2000 as the sequencer. A universal primer binding site was added through template switching, and the final cDNA carried a unique molecular identifier so that TCR cDNA molecules could be counted accurately. Specific primers in the conserved constant-segment region were used to synthesize first-strand cDNA for the TCR alpha and beta chains. To control for contamination, every cDNA library was double barcoded, receiving both a SMART-Mk sample barcode and Illumina barcodes. Two successive PCR steps introduced TruSeq adapter sequences along with Illumina sample barcodes. The Illumina HiSeq platform was used with custom primers to sequence TCR alpha and beta cDNA libraries. Under the source paper's analysis protocol: MiGEC processed the raw reads to extract unique molecular identifiers, while MiXCR was used to determine the CDR3 positions. Recombination models were inferred per individual with the repgenHMM and IGoR tools using an EM algorithm. Shared clonotypes were analyzed with the tcR package in R, and sharing was normalized by the product of cloneset sizes. Out-of-frame nonproductive sequences were analyzed to study raw recombination free of thymic and clonal selection effects. TCRdb applied fastp at Q25 and MiXCR to the public reads, then kept only in-frame beta chains. Rows matching on CDR3 protein sequence are summarized as one entry with the most common DNA and genes. The V and J calls and clone size come from TCRdb's table, not from the authors' own analysis. Present in this sample are a few hundred thousand distinct CDR3 sequences, around a sixth of which were seen just once. The biggest ten clones account for approximately 12% of the sample.

Only healthy Caucasian donors were included. The researchers also sequenced three unrelated adults who were not twins: a male aged 18 to 29, a male aged 50 to 59, and a female aged 50 to 59. Miltenyi CD45RO+ enrichment and human naive T-cell isolation kits were used to isolate memory (CD45RO+) and naive T cells from PBMC. The specimen was naive T cells sorted from blood. The meaning of the sample's cell subset or site label: cells isolated with a human naive T-cell isolation kit. The TCR comes from a man in his fifties or sixties in good health.

The DNA sequence is as follows: TGTGCCAGCAGCTTATTCAGCGGGGGGGCCTCAAGTGAGCAGTTCTTC. Translated, this gives CASSLFSGGASSEQFF. The rearranged segments are TRBV11-2 and TRBJ2-1; TRBD2 aligns with 10 central bases. From a lookup of the germline V gene, CDR1 and CDR2 are SGHAT and FQNNGV. From the cysteine through the phenylalanine, the CDR3 covers 16 amino acids. Only CDR3 DNA is held: 48 bases, read in frame from base 1. For this chain, trimming is 2 bases at the V end and 9 bases at the J end, and the number of junction bases without a gene match is 10.